This T cell receptor beta chain is drawn from a study of T cells in Graves' hyperthyroidism and ophthalmopathy. The CDR3 loop spans 13 amino acids. Germline assignment: CDR1 SEHNR and CDR2 FQNEAQ (reference sequence). The V end was cut by 3 bases, the J end by 0 bases, with 6 bases between. This clonotype was recorded at least ten times. Researchers took RNA transcripts and amplified the TCR beta CDR3 regions from them. RT-PCR in the first round (using the HTBI primer set) targeted the TCR CDR3. TCRdb ran MiXCR on the multiplex PCR reads and lists one entry per CDR3 protein. The data show some 350,000 distinct CDR3 sequences, approximately 25% seen once. Uncontrolled infection, other autoimmune disease, pregnancy or lactation excluded patients.

The J gene is TRBJ2-7, the V gene TRBV7-9; D is unresolved. This TCR derives from a man aged 45-65 years with Graves' hyperthyroidism. The sequenced material came from blood. CDR3 protein: CASSFSSSYEQYF. As DNA, the CDR3 is TGTGCCAGCAGCTTTTCGAGCTCCTACGAGCAGTACTTC.